This T cell receptor beta chain originates from a study of T cell responses to AZD1222 COVID-19 vaccine. Only in-frame clones appear in the TCRdb table, and some are missing; sequencing was by immunoSEQ multiplex PCR. The sample records roughly 70,000 clones, about nine tenths being singletons. Study results and caveats: Two AZD1222 administrations were followed by greater Spike-specific TCR breadth and depth. Donors, mostly white British, included more females; clonal diversity was possibly underestimated. Seropositive at baseline were only a handful of AZD1222 recipients.

As for this clone: Its specificity is not known.

The V gene lost 7 bases and the J gene lost 4 bases, with 13 bases spanning the gap. CDR3 length: 13 residues. CDR1 and CDR2 (germline): SNHLY, FYNNEI. The chain links TRBV2 to TRBJ1-1; D might be TRBD1 (5 bases). The receptor comes from an adult in good health. Sequencing was performed on peripheral blood, taken on day 0 of AZD1222 vaccination. CDR3 nucleotide sequence: TGTGCCAGCATGGGGGGGGAGGGCACTGAAGCTTTCTTT. It encodes CASMGGEGTEAFF.